This T cell receptor (beta chain) was recorded in a study of T cells in Graves' hyperthyroidism and ophthalmopathy. Study-level background: The initial diagnosis was the point when peripheral blood was collected, ahead of any treatment. The study, taken as a whole, reports: Blood also held most thyroid clonotypes expanded beyond 0.001.

The ends lost 6 bases at V and 6 bases at J; junction bases unmatched: 6. The CDR3 is made up of 14 amino acids. Germline CDR1 and CDR2: SGHTA and FQGNSA. This clonotype was seen repeatedly, ten times or more. Antigen unknown. TCR beta CDR3 regions were amplified from RNA. With the HTBI primer set, the TCR CDR3 went through a first round of RT-PCR. TCRdb redid the calling of the multiplex PCR reads with MiXCR, one entry per CDR3 protein. The sample includes about 500,000 distinct CDR3 sequences, 15% to 20% of them seen just once. The sequence was collected from a woman in her 30s with Graves' ophthalmopathy. What was sequenced was blood. V usage is TRBV7-2 and J usage is TRBJ2-1; 9 bases align to TRBD2. CDR3 bases: TGTGCCAGCAGTCCTAGCGGGGCCATCAATGAGCAGTTCTTC. Protein: CASSPSGAINEQFF.